A single sample is the source of the 22 T cell receptor beta chains below, sequenced in a study of cytomegalovirus exposure and HLA in healthy donors. Libraries were prepared by immunoSEQ multiplex PCR; TCRdb keeps only in-frame clonotypes and omits some of them. Among under 200,000 clones, over 85% were seen once, and the ten largest hold about a tenth. The source material was PBMCs. The receptors were gathered from a woman between 18 and 29 years old in good health and CMV-seropositive.

The rearrangement links TRBV6-6 to TRBJ2-7, with D uncertain. This CDR3 has 13 residues. Germline V CDR1 and CDR2: MNHNY, SVGAGI (reference sequence). The ends were cut back, 6 bases at V and 7 bases at J, with 16 bases in the middle. The chain's CDR3 is CASRLPLVREQYF. Here the CDR3 DNA reads TGTGCCAGCAGACTACCGTTGGTACGTGAGCAGTACTTC.

The chain has TRBV11-2 and TRBJ1-2; a weak D match, TRBD1 (6 bases). Germline CDR1 SGHAT, CDR2 FQNNGV. The CDR3 consists of 12 residues. Trimming shortened V by 6 bases and J by 1 base, and 6 bases separated the two germline ends. Written as DNA, the CDR3 is TGTGCCAGCAGACAGGGTAACTATGGCTACACCTTC. Translated, it gives CASRQGNYGYTF. Combining the CDR3 with reference TRBV11-2 and TRBJ1-2 gives the whole variable domain EAGVAQSPRYKIIEKRQSVAFWCNPISGHATLYWYQQILGQGPKLLIQFQNNGVVDDSQLPKDRFSAERLKGVDSTLKIQPAKLEDSAVYLCASRQGNYGYTFGSGTRLTVV.

The V and J genes are TRBV28 and TRBJ2-2; D is undetermined. The CDR3 has 11 residues. V shed 6 bases and J shed 6 bases, with 5 bases lying between them. CDR1 and CDR2 (germline): MDHEN, SYDVKM. CDR3 bases: TGTGCCAGCAGCCGGGCCGGGGAGCTGTTTTTT. The encoded protein is CASSRAGELFF.

This sequence joins TRBV6-5 and TRBJ1-3; D uncertain. CDR1 and CDR2 (germline): MNHEY, SVGAGI. CDR3 length: 12 amino acids. V was clipped by 7 bases and J by 0 bases, with 4 bases between them. The CDR3 spells CASTSSGNTIYF. As DNA, the CDR3 is TGTGCCAGCACCTCCTCTGGAAACACCATATATTTT.

The chain combines TRBV19 with TRBJ2-1; 9 nucleotides match TRBD1. The length of the CDR3 is 16 residues. Germline CDR1 LNHDA, CDR2 SQIVND (reference sequence). J lost 9 bases, V lost 5 bases, and 14 bases had no gene match. CDR3 nucleotide sequence: TGTGCCAGTAGTCCCCGGGGACAGGGAAAGGTCTTTGAGCAGTTCTTC. It codes for CASSPRGQGKVFEQFF. The entire variable domain, with the rest obtained from reference TRBV19 and TRBJ2-1, is as follows: DGGITQSPKYLFRKEGQNVTLSCEQNLNHDAMYWYRQDPGQGLRLIYYSQIVNDFQKGDIAEGYSVSREKKESFPLTVTSAQKNPTAFYLCASSPRGQGKVFEQFFGPGTRLTVL.

This sequence joins TRBV10-3 and TRBJ2-7, with a possible D match to TRBD2 (5 bases). This CDR3 has 14 amino acids. The V end lost 3 bases, the J end lost 3 bases, and 12 bases lay between the germline ends. Germline CDR1 ENHRY, CDR2 SYGVKD. CDR3 region: CAISDASYLYEQYF. As DNA, the CDR3 is TGTGCCATCAGTGATGCTAGCTACCTCTACGAGCAGTACTTC.

This chain uses TRBV7-3 with TRBJ2-5; the match to TRBD2 covers 7 bases. The CDR3 runs to 14 residues. Germline V gene data show CDR1 as SGHTA and CDR2 as FQGTGA. Losses at the gene ends were 5 bases for V and 3 bases for J; bases not matched to a gene: 6. CDR3 region: CASSLTSQEETQYF. In DNA, the CDR3 is TGTGCCAGCAGCCTGACTAGCCAGGAAGAGACCCAGTACTTC.

This clone has a single count. The gene calls are TRBV10-2 and TRBJ2-1, with TRBD2 identical over 10 bases. This CDR3 has 13 amino acids. V lost 4 bases, J lost 6 bases, and 0 bases stayed unmatched. The germline V gene has CDR1 WSHSY and CDR2 SAAADI. The CDR3 DNA is TGCGCCAGCAGTGGGACTAGCGGCAATGAGCAGTTCTTC. Its translation: CASSGTSGNEQFF.

The chain joins TRBV11-3 to TRBJ2-7, with 9 bases aligning to TRBD1. The CDR3 is 15 amino acids. Germline values: CDR1 SGHNT, CDR2 YENEEA. Germline trimming cut 3 bases from V and 0 bases from J; bases unmatched to any gene: 3. The CDR3 DNA reads TGTGCCAGCAGCTTGGGGGGACAGGGCTCCTACGAGCAGTACTTC. Its protein is CASSLGGQGSYEQYF.

This clone was detected many times. The chain employs TRBV30 and TRBJ1-1; TRBD1 aligns across 7 bases. The CDR3 is 14 residues long. Trimming at V came to 4 bases and at J to 5 bases, leaving 10 bases not matched to a gene. Germline assignment: CDR1 GTSNPN and CDR2 SVGIG (reference sequence). The CDR3: CAWIPRRGQTEAFF. The CDR3 region has the DNA TGTGCCTGGATACCACGAAGGGGGCAAACTGAAGCTTTCTTT.

V is TRBV5-1 and J is TRBJ1-3; D is possibly TRBD1 (6 bases). Trimming took 3 bases from V and 0 from J, leaving 10 bases between them. Germline V gene data show CDR1 as SGHRS and CDR2 as YFSETQ. The CDR3 spans 15 residues. The DNA of the CDR3 is TGCGCCAGCAGCTCGACAGGACTCTCTGGAAACACCATATATTTT. Translation gives CASSSTGLSGNTIYF.

This chain connects TRBV9 to TRBJ1-4; D is unresolved. The V end lost 0 bases, the J end lost 0 bases, and 6 bases lay between the germline ends. The germline CDR1 and CDR2 sequences are SGDLS and YYNGEE. The CDR3 runs 15 residues. The CDR3 reads CASSVARATNEKLFF. The CDR3 DNA reads as TGTGCCAGCAGCGTAGCGCGGGCAACTAATGAAAAACTGTTTTTT.

The chain recombines TRBV30 with TRBJ2-2, with D hard to call. Germline CDR1 and CDR2: GTSNPN and SVGIG (reference sequence). Trimming cost V 0 bases and J 1 base, with 3 bases left between them. This CDR3 is 13 amino acids long. DNA for the CDR3: TGTGCCTGGAGTGTTCAGAACACCGGGGAGCTGTTTTTT. Translation gives CAWSVQNTGELFF.

This sequence joins TRBV29-1 and TRBJ1-2; 8 nucleotides line up with TRBD1. The V and J ends lost 5 bases and 6 bases, in that order; junction bases with no gene match: 11. The CDR3 covers 14 residues. Germline V lookup: CDR1 SQVTM, CDR2 ANQGSEA. The DNA of the CDR3 is TGCAGCGTTACGGTTATGACAGGGGTCCATGGCTACACCTTC. Protein sequence: CSVTVMTGVHGYTF.

The chain combines TRBV5-1 with TRBJ2-6; TRBD2 is a possible D gene (5 bases). The CDR3 is 16 amino acids. V lost 0 bases and J lost 0, with 7 bases in between. Germline-derived CDR1 and CDR2 are SGHRS and YFSETQ. CDR3 protein: CASSLVGSSGANVLTF. CDR3 sequence (DNA): TGCGCCAGCAGCTTGGTAGGGAGCTCTGGGGCCAACGTCCTGACTTTC.

The chain combines TRBV28 with TRBJ2-5; 11 bases line up with TRBD2. Germline V gene lookup returns CDR1 MDHEN and CDR2 SYDVKM. V shed 4 bases, J shed 4 bases, and the junction held 5 bases outside the gene matches. This CDR3 region has 15 residues. The CDR3 nucleotides are TGTGCCAGCAGTTCCCCACTAGCGGGAGCAGAGACCCAGTACTTC. This encodes CASSSPLAGAETQYF.

The chain has TRBV5-1 and TRBJ2-1; 7 bases are a match to TRBD2. The CDR3 totals 15 residues. Trimming cost V 0 bases and J 10 bases; bases outside gene matches: 10. CDR1 SGHRS and CDR2 YFSETQ come from the germline V gene. CDR3 bases: TGCGCCAGCAGCTTGGCCCGACAGCGGGAAGAAGAGCAGTTCTTC. This translates into CASSLARQREEEQFF.

The chain carries TRBV5-1 and TRBJ2-3; 9 bases agree with TRBD2. V shed 0 bases, J shed 0 bases, and the junction held 2 bases outside the gene matches. The CDR3 covers 16 residues. Germline V lookup: CDR1 SGHRS, CDR2 YFSETQ. In DNA, the CDR3 is TGCGCCAGCAGCTTGGACCTAGCGGGGAGCACAGATACGCAGTATTTT. Translation gives CASSLDLAGSTDTQYF.

The chain has TRBV19 and TRBJ1-1, with 7 nucleotides matching TRBD1. Losses at the gene ends were 5 bases for V and 8 bases for J; bases not matched to a gene: 11. CDR1 and CDR2 from the germline V gene are LNHDA and SQIVND (reference sequence). The CDR3 consists of 14 residues. This CDR3 reads CASSSHRGKEEAFF. The DNA for the CDR3 is TGTGCCAGTAGTTCTCACAGGGGAAAGGAGGAAGCTTTCTTT.

The V call is TRBV6-6, the J call TRBJ1-2; no definite D call. Trimming took 6 bases from V and 3 from J, leaving 11 bases between them. Per germline, CDR1 MNHNY and CDR2 SVGAGI (reference sequence). The CDR3 spans 13 residues. CDR3 in DNA: TGTGCCAGCAGCCCGTCGGAGGACTATGGCTACACCTTC. It encodes CASSPSEDYGYTF.

The chain is built from TRBV25-1 and TRBJ2-1, with 7 bases identical to TRBD2. Germline V gives CDR1 MGHDK, CDR2 SYGVNS. Trimming at V came to 4 bases and at J to 3 bases, leaving 6 bases not matched to a gene. This CDR3 has 15 residues. CDR3 nucleotide sequence: TGTGCCAGCAGTGCTTCCGGACTAGGCTACAATGAGCAGTTCTTC. This translates into CASSASGLGYNEQFF.

Here the CDR3 DNA reads TGTGCCAGTAGTGGGGGACCGGGAGGAAGCTATGGCTACACCTTC. As protein: CASSGGPGGSYGYTF. The V and J genes are TRBV19 and TRBJ1-2; D possibly corresponds to TRBD1 (5 bases). The CDR3 loop spans 15 amino acids. The V and J ends lost 5 bases and 4 bases respectively, with 17 bases between them. Germline lookup yields CDR1 LNHDA and CDR2 SQIVND (reference sequence).